This entry is about one T cell receptor (beta chain). It has no known antigen specificity. No base qualities exist here, and no much larger clone lies one base off it. The protocol used for the library was the immunoSEQ multiplex PCR assay. In most patients, genomic DNA was isolated using the Qiagen DNeasy Blood and Tissue Kit and sent frozen to Adaptive Biotechnologies for TCR sequencing. For most patients, genomic DNA was subjected to high-throughput TCR-beta CDR3 sequencing by Adaptive Biotechnologies. The source study handled its data this way. Adaptive's ImmunoSEQ software supplied the TCR sequencing data for 15 to 20 patients, while MiXCR and VDJtools were used to process a few other patients. To correct CD4 versus CD8 sorting errors, any sequence found in both subsets at a frequency ratio below 5:1 was removed. Because the origin of CDR3 nucleotide sequences shared between donor and recipient could not be assigned, those sequences were removed. To be classed as alloreactive, a clone needed at least 2-fold expansion over unstimulated cells and a minimum CFSE-low frequency of 0.002% (template counts) or 0.001% (read counts). A clone was considered mappable if detected in the sequenced pre-transplant spleen, lymph node, or MLR CFSE-low populations of the donor or recipient. The cumulative frequency of alloreactive clones was calculated as a percentage of all sequences, weighted by copy number. This immuneACCESS table, as held by TCRdb, lists in-frame sequences with V and J called but not all clones. Of the missing ones, under half trace to an unresolved V gene in checked studies; the others have no known cause. D and trimming were read from the DNA, whereas the V and J calls and clone size are those reported in that table. Within this sample are around 100,000 clones, with more than 85% of them counted one time only. The top ten clonotypes cover around 1.2% of the sample.

CDR1 and CDR2 (SGHDT, YYEEEE) derive from the germline V gene. V and J are trimmed by 0 bases and 2 bases, and the gene matches miss 2 bases of the junction. Its CDR3 holds 15 amino acids, cysteine through phenylalanine. Only the CDR3 region is kept as DNA, spanning 45 bases read in frame from base 1. The sample comes from a study of graft-versus-host responses after intestinal transplantation (dated by TCRdb to about 2021). In the study overall: Recipients received multivisceral, liver-intestinal, or isolated intestinal transplants. Graft-versus-host and host-versus-graft alloreactive T cell clones were tracked in the graft, circulation and bone marrow after intestinal transplantation using bulk TCR-beta CDR3 sequencing. The cohort enrolled about two dozen intestinal transplant recipients, one of whom was a retransplant, and 3 patients without pretransplant specimens were excluded. To identify alloreactive clones, pre-transplant mixed lymphocyte reaction products were sequenced and compared with unstimulated pre-transplant donor and recipient T cells. Donor T cell macrochimerism was defined as a peak of at least 4% donor T cells among recipient peripheral blood mononuclear cells. Rather than going through the commercial service, samples from three later patients were sequenced in-house on an Illumina MiSeq and processed with MiXCR. Every recipient was given anti-thymocyte globulin induction, then maintenance tacrolimus and steroids for around three years. The paper as a whole reports these results and caveats: Early after transplant, peak levels of circulating GvH clones were found to be associated with declines in HvG clones. The conclusions were limited by the relatively low number and heterogeneity of the intestinal transplant patients. GvH clones were detected in recipient bone marrow, and some appeared earlier in ileal mucosa or blood, consistent with an intestinal mucosal origin. High GvH to HvG T cell clonal ratios were observed in the allografts of patients with donor T cell macrochimerism.

According to the study, the label for this sample's time point signals: cells obtained before transplantation from donor or recipient. CD3+CD4+ and CD3+CD8+ populations were FACS-sorted from unstimulated pre-transplant donor and recipient cells taken from spleen or lymph nodes. The rearranged segments are TRBV5-6 and TRBJ2-7; TRBD1 matches 10 bases in the middle. The origin of this receptor is a human donor who was the organ donor for an intestinal transplant. The sample in question was unstimulated CD8+ T cells sorted from spleen or lymph node cells, obtained before transplant. The DNA reads TGTGCCAGCAGCTTGGACGGGACAGGGGCCTACGAGCAGTACTTC. Translated, it reads CASSLDGTGAYEQYF.